The 3 T cell receptor beta chains presented below share a single source sample, sequenced in a study of control samples from healthy donors and cancer patients. Only in-frame clones appear in the TCRdb table, and some are missing; sequencing was by immunoSEQ multiplex PCR. The table records some 410,000 clones, 90% of them present only once. The sequencing input was PBMCs. These receptors all come from a man aged 40-49 years with head and neck cancer.

The genes are TRBV5-6 and TRBJ2-6, with 7 bases matching TRBD1. Germline V gene lookup returns CDR1 SGHDT and CDR2 YYEEEE. J gave up 0 bases and V 4 bases, and 7 bases lay outside the gene matches. The CDR3 extends over 17 amino acids. CDR3 DNA: TGTGCCAGCAGCACACCAGGGGGATCCTCTGGGGCCAACGTCCTGACTTTC. Translated, it gives CASSTPGGSSGANVLTF.

The rearrangement uses TRBV6-5 and TRBJ1-2; D ambiguous. Trimming removed 7 bases at V and 6 bases at J, with 15 bases between. The length of the CDR3 is 13 residues. The germline V gene encodes CDR1 MNHEY and CDR2 SVGAGI. Written as DNA, the CDR3 is TGTGCCAGCACACCGGCTACGCGGGATGGCTACACCTTC. It codes for CASTPATRDGYTF.

The rearrangement joins TRBV28 to TRBJ2-1, with TRBD2 matching over 7 bases. Trimming at V came to 3 bases and at J to 0 bases, leaving 2 bases not matched to a gene. Germline CDR1 is MDHEN and CDR2 is SYDVKM. CDR3 length equals 15 residues. As DNA, the CDR3 is TGTGCCAGCAGTTTTACTAGCGACTCCTACAATGAGCAGTTCTTC. Translation: CASSFTSDSYNEQFF.